The 20 T cell receptor beta chains below all came from one sample that was sequenced in a study of cytomegalovirus exposure and HLA in healthy donors. PCR was performed using 60 Vbeta and 13 Jbeta primers. Assay used: immunoSEQ multiplex PCR; TCRdb lists only in-frame clones, some missing. The repertoire has tens of thousands of clones, around 76% of them found once; the top ten carry about 8%. Material: PBMCs. The receptors originated from a woman aged 25 to 45 in good health and CMV-seropositive.

A few counts support this clone. The rearrangement joins TRBV30 to TRBJ2-2; 7 positions agree with TRBD2. After removal of 3 bases from V and 6 bases from J, the junction contained 7 bases not matched to a gene. The CDR3 extends over 14 amino acids. The germline V gene encodes CDR1 GTSNPN and CDR2 SVGIG (reference sequence). Written as DNA, the CDR3 is TGTGCCTGGAGGGGGGGGACCGGAGCCGGGGAGCTGTTTTTT. It codes for CAWRGGTGAGELFF.

J is TRBJ2-5 and V is TRBV10-1; 7 nucleotides agree with TRBD2. Germline V gene data show CDR1 as WNHNN and CDR2 as SYGVQD (reference sequence). V lost 3 bases and J lost 9; bases outside the gene matches: 10. This CDR3 is 14 amino acids long. CDR3 region: CASSDGAAREPQYF. For the CDR3, the DNA is TGCGCCAGCAGTGACGGGGCGGCGCGGGAGCCCCAGTACTTC.

The chain couples TRBV9 to TRBJ2-1; 7 bases are shared with TRBD2. Germline lookup yields CDR1 SGDLS and CDR2 YYNGEE. Trimming removed 0 bases from V and 5 bases from J; junction bases left unmatched: 2. This CDR3 spans 14 amino acids. The CDR3 DNA reads as TGTGCCAGCAGCGTAGCGGGAGGACACAATGAGCAGTTCTTC. This codes for CASSVAGGHNEQFF.

This clone was seen only once. The chain combines TRBV27 with TRBJ2-5; 12 bases map to TRBD1. TRBJ2-7 explains the end of the DNA better; the J call may be wrong. Germline CDR1 reads MNHEY; CDR2 reads SMNVEV (reference sequence). The CDR3 is 19 amino acids. The CDR3, as DNA: TGTGCCAGCAGTTGGGGCTCCGGGACAGGGGGCTTGGGGCCCTACGAGCAGTACTTC. Translated, it gives CASSWGSGTGGLGPYEQYF.

V is TRBV2 and J is TRBJ2-1; 9 bases line up with TRBD1. V trimming: 3 bases; J trimming: 2 bases; junction bases outside the gene matches: 2. CDR3 size: 15 residues. Germline V lookup: CDR1 SNHLY, CDR2 FYNNEI. The CDR3 reads CASSEDRGAYNEQFF. CDR3 DNA sequence: TGTGCCAGCAGTGAGGACAGGGGTGCCTACAATGAGCAGTTCTTC.

This clone has only one observation. The CDR3 spells CASSVHSGATGNTIYF. The DNA of the CDR3 is TGTGCCAGCAGCGTGCACAGCGGGGCAACTGGAAACACCATATATTTT. V gene TRBV9 combines with J gene TRBJ1-3, with D perhaps matching TRBD1 (5 bases). Germline V CDR1 and CDR2: SGDLS, YYNGEE. This CDR3 has 16 amino acids. V was shortened by 2 bases and J by 2 bases, with 14 bases between the two germline ends.

This clone was counted a few times. The chain links TRBV6-5 to TRBJ1-2, with a possible D match to TRBD1 (6 bases). Germline V lookup: CDR1 MNHEY, CDR2 SVGAGI. V lost 5 bases and J 5 bases, leaving 12 bases between the germline ends. The CDR3 has 13 residues. The CDR3 bases are TGTGCCAGCAGTGTGACAGGAGGATATGGCTACACCTTC. Its protein is CASSVTGGYGYTF.

This clone was counted only a few times. The J gene is TRBJ1-5, the V gene TRBV19; no definite D call. Germline loops: CDR1 LNHDA, CDR2 SQIVND (reference sequence). The CDR3 is made up of 13 amino acids. Trimming removed 3 bases at V and 6 bases at J, with 9 bases between. The CDR3 coding sequence is TGTGCCAGTAGTATTCAGCGGGGTCAGCCCCAGCATTTT. It yields the protein CASSIQRGQPQHF.

In its sample, this clone was seen a few times. The chain has TRBV7-8 and TRBJ1-2; perhaps TRBD1 as D (6 bases). From germline, CDR1 is SGHVS and CDR2 FQNEAQ. V lost 5 bases and J lost 8, with 18 bases in between. The CDR3 length is 14 residues. CDR3 sequence (DNA): TGTGCCAGCAGCGTACCCTCAGGGGAGAAAGGCTACACCTTC. Translated, it gives CASSVPSGEKGYTF. Variable domain in full (rest from reference TRBV7-8 and TRBJ1-2): GAGVSQSPRYKVAKRGQDVALRCDPISGHVSLFWYQQALGQGPEFLTYFQNEAQLDKSGLPSDRFFAERPEGSVSTLKIQRTQQEDSAVYLCASSVPSGEKGYTFGSGTRLTVV.

The J gene is TRBJ2-5, the V gene TRBV28; 9 bases map to TRBD1. Germline V CDR1 and CDR2: MDHEN, SYDVKM. The V gene end was trimmed by 8 bases and the J gene end by 2 bases; junction bases not matched to a gene: 9. The CDR3 is 15 residues long. The CDR3 here is CASGTGQLRQETQYF. CDR3 DNA: TGTGCCAGCGGGACAGGGCAACTTCGGCAAGAGACCCAGTACTTC.

The chain uses TRBV10-2 and TRBJ2-5; maybe TRBD2 (5 bases). Germline assignment: CDR1 WSHSY and CDR2 SAAADI. Deletions cut 7 bases from V and 11 bases from J, with 20 bases between. There are 13 residues in the CDR3. The CDR3 loop reads CASTGVESSKQYF. The CDR3, as DNA: TGCGCCAGCACCGGGGTAGAGTCGTCCAAGCAGTACTTC.

A few counts support this clone. This CDR3 reads CASSSTRDRFDIQYF. CDR3 in DNA: TGTGCCAGCAGCTCCACAAGGGACAGGTTCGACATTCAGTACTTC. This chain links TRBV5-5 with TRBJ2-4; 8 nucleotides align to TRBD1. V was clipped by 3 bases and J by 8 bases; unmatched bases: 10. This CDR3 spans 15 amino acids. From germline, CDR1 is SGHKS and CDR2 YYEKEE (reference sequence).

The chain carries TRBV29-1 and TRBJ2-5, with D possibly TRBD1 on 5 matching bases. Germline loops: CDR1 SQVTM, CDR2 ANQGSEA. There are 11 residues in the CDR3. V was pared by 7 bases and J by 5 bases, with 11 bases between. CDR3 amino acids: CSGGQEETQYF. In DNA form, the CDR3 reads TGCAGCGGTGGACAAGAGGAGACCCAGTACTTC.

The CDR3 is CASSLMALEQYF. The CDR3, as DNA: TGTGCCAGCAGTTTGATGGCCCTCGAGCAGTACTTC. V is TRBV5-5 and J is TRBJ2-7, with unresolved D. The CDR3 covers 12 residues. Germline CDR1 is SGHKS and CDR2 is YYEKEE (reference sequence). Between the trimmed V and J ends, which lost 5 bases and 6 bases, there was a span of 12 bases.

The V gene is TRBV9, the J gene TRBJ1-1; 7 bases map to TRBD1. From germline, CDR1 is SGDLS and CDR2 YYNGEE. CDR3 length: 14 residues. V gave up 3 bases and J gave up 1 base; unmatched junction bases: 3. Written as DNA, the CDR3 is TGTGCCAGCAGCGCAGGACAGGAGAACACTGAAGCTTTCTTT. Its protein product is CASSAGQENTEAFF.

This clone was observed a single time. This chain links TRBV19 with TRBJ1-2; D might be TRBD1 (6 bases). Looked up from germline, CDR1 is LNHDA and CDR2 is SQIVND (reference sequence). The V end was cut by 3 bases, the J end by 0 bases, with 11 bases between. This CDR3 comprises 15 residues. CDR3 in amino acids: CASSIQQGANYGYTF. The CDR3, as DNA: TGTGCCAGTAGTATCCAACAGGGCGCTAACTATGGCTACACCTTC. The entire variable domain, with the rest obtained from reference TRBV19 and TRBJ1-2, is as follows: DGGITQSPKYLFRKEGQNVTLSCEQNLNHDAMYWYRQDPGQGLRLIYYSQIVNDFQKGDIAEGYSVSREKKESFPLTVTSAQKNPTAFYLCASSIQQGANYGYTFGSGTRLTVV.

V and J are TRBV19 and TRBJ1-1, with TRBD1 matching over 7 bases. The V gene end was trimmed by 4 bases and the J gene end by 4 bases; junction bases not matched to a gene: 9. CDR3 length equals 15 residues. CDR1 and CDR2 from the germline V gene are LNHDA and SQIVND (reference sequence). The CDR3 nucleotides are TGTGCCAGTAGTAGAGGGGGCGCGGTTTCCACTGAAGCTTTCTTT. It specifies CASSRGGAVSTEAFF.

The chain uses TRBV5-6 and TRBJ1-1, with 10 nucleotides matching TRBD1. This CDR3 comprises 17 residues. The J segment lost 4 bases and the V segment lost 3 bases, leaving 12 bases of the junction unmatched. Germline V gives CDR1 SGHDT, CDR2 YYEEEE. The CDR3 is CASSSLGQGTRSTEAFF. Written as DNA, the CDR3 is TGTGCCAGCAGCTCTTTGGGACAGGGGACACGGAGCACTGAAGCTTTCTTT.

The chain combines TRBV6-6 with TRBJ2-7; 7 nucleotides agree with TRBD2. Losses at the gene ends were 10 bases for V and 2 bases for J; bases not matched to a gene: 11. The CDR3 contains 14 residues. Per germline, CDR1 MNHNY and CDR2 SVGAGI (reference sequence). CDR3 region: CATNPGTTTYEQYF. The CDR3 DNA is TGTGCCACGAACCCCGGGACTACCACCTACGAGCAGTACTTC.

The sample holds a few counts of this clone. The V call is TRBV2, the J call TRBJ2-7; the D gene is possibly TRBD1 (5 bases). Trimming removed 4 bases from V and 0 bases from J, with 10 bases in between. Germline V CDR1 and CDR2: SNHLY, FYNNEI. The CDR3 totals 14 residues. This CDR3 is CASSGRQGSYEQYF. CDR3 bases: TGTGCCAGCAGTGGTCGGCAGGGCTCCTACGAGCAGTACTTC.